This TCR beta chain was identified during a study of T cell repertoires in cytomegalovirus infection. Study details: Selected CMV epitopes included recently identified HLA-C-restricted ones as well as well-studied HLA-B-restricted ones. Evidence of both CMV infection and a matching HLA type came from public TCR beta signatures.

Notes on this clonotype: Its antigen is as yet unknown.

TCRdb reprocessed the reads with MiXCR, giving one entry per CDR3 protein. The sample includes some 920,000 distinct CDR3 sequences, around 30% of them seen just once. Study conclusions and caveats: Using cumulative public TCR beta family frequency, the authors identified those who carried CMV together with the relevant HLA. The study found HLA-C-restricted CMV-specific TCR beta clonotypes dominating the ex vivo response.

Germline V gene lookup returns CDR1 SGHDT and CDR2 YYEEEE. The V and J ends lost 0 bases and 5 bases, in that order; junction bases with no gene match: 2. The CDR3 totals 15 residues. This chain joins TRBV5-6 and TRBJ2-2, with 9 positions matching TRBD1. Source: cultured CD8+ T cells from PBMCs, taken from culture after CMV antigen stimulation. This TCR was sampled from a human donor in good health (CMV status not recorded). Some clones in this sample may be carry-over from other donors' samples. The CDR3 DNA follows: TGTGCCAGCAGCTTGGTGGGACAGGGTACCGGGGAGCTGTTTTTT. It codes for CASSLVGQGTGELFF.